Below are 32 T cell receptor beta chains sequenced from a single sample in a study of cytomegalovirus exposure and HLA in healthy donors. Using immunoSEQ multiplex PCR, the repertoire was profiled, and TCRdb retains in-frame clones only, with some absent. Of 200,000 or so clones in the sample, around four fifths were seen once. Source material: PBMCs. These receptors came from a man between 18 and 35 years old in good health and CMV-seropositive.

The rearrangement links TRBV2 to TRBJ2-1; 10 nucleotides align to TRBD2. The ends lost 6 bases at V and 8 bases at J; junction bases unmatched: 7. Per germline, CDR1 SNHLY and CDR2 FYNNEI. The CDR3 length is 14 residues. The chain's CDR3 is CASRAGLATDEQFF. In DNA, the CDR3 is TGTGCCAGCAGGGCGGGACTAGCGACAGATGAGCAGTTCTTC.

This clone was recorded once. This chain uses TRBV4-2 with TRBJ2-7; D may be TRBD1 (6 bases). The CDR3 runs 17 residues. Trimming removed 5 bases at V and 2 bases at J, with 22 bases between. From germline, CDR1 is LGHNA and CDR2 YNFKEQ. The CDR3: CASSSQPGRDMTYEQYF. The CDR3 DNA sequence: TGTGCCAGCAGCAGCCAGCCGGGCCGGGACATGACCTACGAGCAGTACTTC.

This chain uses TRBV10-1 with TRBJ1-2, with 8 nucleotides matching TRBD1. V was clipped by 8 bases and J by 3 bases; unmatched bases: 5. The CDR3 is made up of 13 amino acids. Germline CDR1 WNHNN, CDR2 SYGVQD (reference sequence). CDR3 sequence: CASPTGVDYGYTF. CDR3 coding DNA: TGCGCCAGCCCGACAGGGGTTGACTATGGCTACACCTTC.

This rearrangement joins TRBV4-3 to TRBJ2-3; D is unclear. The germline CDR1 and CDR2 sequences are LGHNA and YSLEER. V dropped 2 bases and J dropped 2 bases, with 8 bases sitting between them. The CDR3 spans 14 residues. CDR3 sequence (DNA): TGCGCCAGCAGCCAAATCCCACACACAGATACGCAGTATTTT. Its protein product is CASSQIPHTDTQYF.

The chain carries TRBV19 and TRBJ1-5; a weak D match, TRBD1 (6 bases). The germline CDR1 and CDR2 sequences are LNHDA and SQIVND (reference sequence). CDR3 length: 17 residues. V was clipped by 4 bases and J by 5 bases, with 21 bases between them. In nucleotides, the CDR3 is TGTGCCAGTAGTAGTTTCAAGGTTAGGGGGGGCGATCAGCCCCAGCATTTT. The encoded protein is CASSSFKVRGGDQPQHF.

The CDR3 here is CAHGTSGKEETQYF. CDR3 sequence (DNA): TGTGCCCACGGGACTAGCGGGAAAGAAGAGACCCAGTACTTC. The genes are TRBV28 and TRBJ2-5; 13 bases match TRBD2. Trimming removed 11 bases from V and 3 bases from J; junction bases left unmatched: 6. Looked up from germline, CDR1 is MDHEN and CDR2 is SYDVKM. This CDR3 contains 14 residues.

The chain carries TRBV4-3 and TRBJ2-1; 9 nucleotides agree with TRBD2. Germline CDR1 LGHNA, CDR2 YSLEER. The CDR3 is 15 residues long. The J segment lost 10 bases and the V segment lost 3 bases, leaving 10 bases of the junction unmatched. The DNA for the CDR3 is TGCGCCAGCAGCCACGGGGCGGGAGGGCCTTTAGAGCAGTTCTTC. Translated: CASSHGAGGPLEQFF.

The genes are TRBV6-6 and TRBJ2-7, with 8 bases fitting TRBD2. Trimming cost V 8 bases and J 0 bases; bases outside gene matches: 6. Germline V gene lookup returns CDR1 MNHNY and CDR2 SVGAGI (reference sequence). The CDR3 loop spans 14 amino acids. CDR3 sequence: CASRGSGASYEQYF. In DNA form, the CDR3 reads TGTGCCAGCCGAGGTAGCGGGGCCTCCTACGAGCAGTACTTC.

CDR3 sequence: CASSLWAGGSEETQYF. CDR3 coding DNA: TGTGCCAGCAGTTTATGGGCGGGAGGGAGTGAGGAGACCCAGTACTTC. The chain has TRBV27 and TRBJ2-5; 9 positions match TRBD2. The CDR3 loop spans 16 amino acids. The germline V gene encodes CDR1 MNHEY and CDR2 SMNVEV (reference sequence). The trim removed 1 base at V and 5 bases at J, leaving 8 bases unmatched.

This clone showed up just a few times. Other DNA sequences in the same sample also yield this CDR3. The chain recombines TRBV15 with TRBJ2-5, with 10 positions matching TRBD2. Germline values: CDR1 LNHNV, CDR2 YYDKDF (reference sequence). The CDR3 contains 14 residues. V lost 1 base and J lost 4; bases outside the gene matches: 0. CDR3 residues: CATSRGLAGETQYF. As DNA, the CDR3 is TGTGCCACCAGCAGAGGACTAGCGGGAGAGACCCAGTACTTC.

The chain employs TRBV25-1 and TRBJ2-7, with no clear D. The CDR3 is 12 residues long. Germline V CDR1 and CDR2: MGHDK, SYGVNS. Trimming took 6 bases from V and 4 from J, leaving 10 bases between them. The CDR3 loop is CASSNTVYEQYF. The DNA of the CDR3 is TGTGCCAGCAGCAATACAGTTTACGAGCAGTACTTC.

The chain is built from TRBV5-4 and TRBJ2-7; 7 bases align to TRBD1. Germline V gene sequence: CDR1 SGHNT, CDR2 YYREEE (reference sequence). Trimming cost V 3 bases and J 3 bases; bases outside gene matches: 12. The CDR3 runs to 16 residues. The CDR3 protein is CASSSLDRVENYEQYF. CDR3 in DNA: TGTGCCAGCAGCTCCCTAGACAGGGTTGAAAACTACGAGCAGTACTTC.

This chain links TRBV5-1 with TRBJ1-1; TRBD1 agrees at 8 bases. Germline trimming cut 4 bases from V and 5 bases from J; bases unmatched to any gene: 10. This CDR3 contains 15 residues. CDR1 and CDR2 (germline): SGHRS, YFSETQ. The DNA for the CDR3 is TGCGCCAGCAGCGTCCGGGGCAGGGGGCAGACTGAAGCTTTCTTT. Translated, it gives CASSVRGRGQTEAFF.

The chain has TRBV9 and TRBJ2-3, with 10 bases fitting TRBD1. The CDR3 consists of 15 residues. Germline values: CDR1 SGDLS, CDR2 YYNGEE. With 3 bases clipped from V and 1 base from J, the junction kept 2 bases outside the gene matches. In DNA form, the CDR3 reads TGTGCCAGCAGCGCCGGGACAGGGGGCACAGATACGCAGTATTTT. Its translation is CASSAGTGGTDTQYF.

This chain uses TRBV7-8 with TRBJ1-1; D is ambiguous. Trimming stripped 2 bases from V and 1 base from J, with 11 bases between. CDR3 length: 15 amino acids. The germline V gene encodes CDR1 SGHVS and CDR2 FQNEAQ. CDR3 sequence reads: CASSLTTQRNTEAFF. The CDR3 DNA reads TGTGCCAGCAGCTTAACGACTCAGAGGAACACTGAAGCTTTCTTT.

J is TRBJ2-3 and V is TRBV28; 12 bases agree with TRBD2. The germline V gene encodes CDR1 MDHEN and CDR2 SYDVKM. Losses at the gene ends were 6 bases for V and 6 bases for J; bases not matched to a gene: 4. There are 14 residues in the CDR3. This chain's CDR3 is CASRPTSGRDTQYF. The CDR3 nucleotides read TGTGCCAGCAGACCTACTAGCGGGAGGGATACGCAGTATTTT.

The rearrangement links TRBV7-2 to TRBJ2-7, with TRBD1 matching over 9 bases. Germline V gives CDR1 SGHTA, CDR2 FQGNSA. CDR3 length: 15 residues. V dropped 4 bases and J dropped 2; count of bases not matched to a gene: 6. The DNA for the CDR3 is TGTGCCAGCAGCTCGCCGGGACAGGGTCCCTACGAGCAGTACTTC. Amino acid sequence: CASSSPGQGPYEQYF.

The chain recombines TRBV27 with TRBJ1-5; D gene ambiguous. This CDR3 is 17 amino acids long. The V gene's germline CDR1 is MNHEY and CDR2 SMNVEV (reference sequence). Trimming took off 4 bases at V and 4 bases at J, with 20 bases between the two ends. CDR3 nucleotide sequence: TGTGCCAGCAGTTCCGCAGTCGGGGAGCCTTTAAATCAGCCCCAGCATTTT. The encoded protein is CASSSAVGEPLNQPQHF.

V and J are TRBV4-2 and TRBJ2-2, with D possibly being TRBD1 (6 bases). The germline V gene has CDR1 LGHNA and CDR2 YNFKEQ. This CDR3 contains 15 residues. V shed 1 base and J shed 4 bases, with 10 bases lying between them. In nucleotides, the CDR3 is TGTGCCAGCAGCCAAGTAAACAGGGTCACCGGGGAGCTGTTTTTT. It specifies CASSQVNRVTGELFF.

The CDR3 here is CASSYGIFATNEKLFF. The CDR3 nucleotides are TGTGCCAGCAGCTACGGGATCTTTGCAACTAATGAAAAACTGTTTTTT. The chain joins TRBV5-6 to TRBJ1-4; D not resolved. Trimming cost V 3 bases and J 0 bases, with 12 bases left between them. The CDR3 has 16 amino acids. Germline V gene sequence: CDR1 SGHDT, CDR2 YYEEEE.

This clone was counted only a few times. The chain is built from TRBV28 and TRBJ2-2; no reliable D call. CDR3 length: 14 residues. V lost 2 bases to trimming and J lost 0 bases, with 4 bases between them. The V gene's germline CDR1 is MDHEN and CDR2 SYDVKM. CDR3 coding DNA: TGTGCCAGCAGTTTAACACCGAACACCGGGGAGCTGTTTTTT. This encodes CASSLTPNTGELFF.

The chain has TRBV6-6 and TRBJ2-1; 9 bases agree with TRBD2. V gave up 6 bases and J gave up 9 bases; unmatched junction bases: 6. Looked up from germline, CDR1 is MNHNY and CDR2 is SVGAGI (reference sequence). CDR3 length equals 13 residues. CDR3 sequence reads: CASSSSGAGEQFF. CDR3 coding DNA: TGTGCCAGCAGCTCTAGCGGGGCCGGTGAGCAGTTCTTC.

This clone was picked up one time. The rearrangement joins TRBV28 to TRBJ2-3; 10 positions match TRBD2. V trimming: 3 bases; J trimming: 2 bases; junction bases outside the gene matches: 5. The CDR3 is 16 amino acids. The germline CDR1 and CDR2 sequences are MDHEN and SYDVKM. In nucleotides, the CDR3 is TGTGCCAGCAGTTTTCTAGCGGGGGAAAACACAGATACGCAGTATTTT. Residues: CASSFLAGENTDTQYF.

The V and J genes are TRBV15 and TRBJ2-7; 8 bases fit TRBD1. Germline V gene data show CDR1 as LNHNV and CDR2 as YYDKDF (reference sequence). CDR3 length equals 14 residues. The J segment lost 5 bases and the V segment lost 8 bases, leaving 11 bases of the junction unmatched. The CDR3 sequence: CATGENRGSDEQYF. The CDR3 DNA is TGTGCCACCGGAGAGAACAGGGGGTCTGACGAGCAGTACTTC. Full variable domain (missing parts from reference TRBV15 and TRBJ2-7): DAMVIQNPRYQVTQFGKPVTLSCSQTLNHNVMYWYQQKSSQAPKLLFHYYDKDFNNEADTPDNFQSRRPNTSFCFLDIRSPGLGDTAMYLCATGENRGSDEQYFGPGTRLTVT.

The chain uses TRBV5-4 and TRBJ1-1; perhaps TRBD1 as D (5 bases). The V and J ends lost 0 bases and 3 bases respectively, with 12 bases between them. Per the germline V gene, CDR1 is SGHNT and CDR2 is YYREEE (reference sequence). The CDR3 is 15 amino acids. CDR3 in amino acids: CASSLGTQKDTEAFF. As DNA, the CDR3 is TGTGCCAGCAGCTTGGGGACACAAAAGGACACTGAAGCTTTCTTT.

This sequence joins TRBV27 and TRBJ1-4, with 7 bases matching TRBD1. The germline V gene encodes CDR1 MNHEY and CDR2 SMNVEV (reference sequence). With V trimmed by 0 bases and J by 3 bases, 1 base remained unmatched. This CDR3 has 15 residues. CDR3 sequence: CASSLSGQSNEKLFF. CDR3 nucleotides: TGTGCCAGCAGTTTATCGGGACAGTCTAATGAAAAACTGTTTTTT.

This clone was found a few times. The chain combines TRBV6-5 with TRBJ1-2, with D possibly matching TRBD1 (5 bases). V lost 2 bases and J lost 4, with 8 bases in between. The germline CDR1 and CDR2 sequences are MNHEY and SVGAGI. The CDR3 spans 13 residues. The CDR3 protein is CASSYLQGYGYTF. CDR3 DNA sequence: TGTGCCAGCAGTTACCTCCAGGGCTATGGCTACACCTTC.

This chain connects TRBV13 to TRBJ1-5; D is unclear. The CDR3 spans 15 residues. The germline V and J ends were trimmed by 6 bases and 1 base, with 13 bases remaining between them. CDR1 and CDR2 from the germline V gene are PRHDT and FYEKMQ (reference sequence). The CDR3 sequence: CASSISGRSNQPQHF. As DNA, the CDR3 is TGTGCCAGCAGTATTAGCGGGAGGAGCAATCAGCCCCAGCATTTT.

The V gene is TRBV30, the J gene TRBJ2-7, with unresolved D. V was cut by 3 bases and J by 6 bases, with 15 bases left in between. Germline values: CDR1 GTSNPN, CDR2 SVGIG (reference sequence). This CDR3 has 13 residues. CDR3 DNA: TGTGCCTGGAGAGGTGGGCGACCTGGCGAGCAGTACTTC. Amino acid sequence: CAWRGGRPGEQYF.

The V gene is TRBV5-6, the J gene TRBJ2-6; D might be TRBD2 (6 bases). Germline V gives CDR1 SGHDT, CDR2 YYEEEE. This CDR3 is 17 amino acids long. V gave up 5 bases and J gave up 3 bases, with 18 bases separating them. CDR3 loop: CASRKGRRRDGANVLTF. The DNA for the CDR3 is TGTGCCAGCAGGAAGGGACGGAGGAGGGATGGGGCCAACGTCCTGACTTTC.

CDR3 residues: CASSDVGADTGELFF. DNA of the CDR3: TGTGCCAGCAGTGACGTGGGAGCCGACACCGGGGAGCTGTTTTTT. The chain combines TRBV6-4 with TRBJ2-2; tentative D call: TRBD2 (5 bases). Germline V gives CDR1 MRHNA, CDR2 SNTAGT. The length of the CDR3 is 15 residues. The germline V and J ends were trimmed by 2 bases and 3 bases, with 10 bases remaining between them.

V gene TRBV19 combines with J gene TRBJ2-2; TRBD2 matches at 13 bases. The CDR3 has 16 amino acids. The V gene's germline CDR1 is LNHDA and CDR2 SQIVND (reference sequence). J lost 7 bases, V lost 9 bases, and 11 bases had no gene match. CDR3 sequence: CASQSGLAGSVGELFF. The CDR3 coding sequence is TGTGCCAGCCAATCGGGACTAGCGGGATCGGTCGGGGAGCTGTTTTTT.